This T cell receptor beta chain was recovered during a study of naive and memory T cell subsets. General study points: TCR counts from RNA may reflect activation-linked expression changes. A clonotype means one alpha or beta sequence, not an alpha/beta pair.

Concerning this clonotype itself: Its target is not known.

Cells stained for CD3, CD4, CD8, CD45RA, CD27 and viability were sorted into four CD45RA/CD27 subsets. Two oligonucleotides, mixed equimolar, formed the beta constant-region primer covering TRBC1 and TRBC2. Nested alpha and beta constant-region primers with the SP2 primer drove four PCR rounds on ligated cDNA. A 12-nucleotide UMI and the SP2 primer were added to the cDNA 3' end by oligonucleotide ligation. Each CDR3 protein is one row after TCRdb ran MiXCR on the UMI-ligation and nested PCR reads. This table has thousands of distinct CDR3 sequences, approximately 30% appearing once. The V end was cut by 4 bases, the J end by 3 bases, with 14 bases between. This CDR3 region has 14 residues. Germline loops: CDR1 SGHDT, CDR2 YYEEEE.

The sample consisted of CD8+ TEMRA cells from blood. This sample's subset: effector memory re-expressing CD45RA, CD45RA+ CD27-. This receptor was taken from a human donor in good health. The chain links TRBV5-6 to TRBJ2-7; tentatively, D is TRBD1 or TRBD2 (5 bases each). CDR3 DNA: TGTGCCAGCAGCCCGGGTGGGGGTTACTACGAGCAGTACTTC. It specifies CASSPGGGYYEQYF.